One sample yielded the 32 T cell receptor beta chains listed below, sequenced in a study of T cells in localized non-small cell lung cancer. Sequencing was performed with immunoSEQ multiplex PCR; in TCRdb, only in-frame clones are kept and a portion is missing. This repertoire shows more than 70,000 clones, approximately 85% found once; its top ten account for over 2.5%. The sequences come from peripheral blood, collected before any cancer treatment. The receptor source for this set is a man aged 35-75 years with stage I lung adenocarcinoma.

V gene TRBV29-1 combines with J gene TRBJ2-3; D might be TRBD2 (5 bases). The CDR3 extends over 14 amino acids. V was shortened by 3 bases and J by 0 bases, with 10 bases between the two germline ends. Germline V lookup: CDR1 SQVTM, CDR2 ANQGSEA. The CDR3, as DNA: TGCAGCGTTGACGGGGTCCTCAGCACAGATACGCAGTATTTT. Translated, it gives CSVDGVLSTDTQYF.

The chain links TRBV6-4 to TRBJ1-2; D uncertain. Germline CDR1 MRHNA, CDR2 SNTAGT. The V end lost 5 bases, the J end lost 8 bases, and 21 bases lay between the germline ends. The CDR3 extends over 15 amino acids. CDR3 DNA sequence: TGTGCCAGCAGTCCCACAGTATCCTCTTTTGGGGGCTACACCTTC. Translating gives CASSPTVSSFGGYTF.

The CDR3 loop reads CASSTRQGLPPYEQYF. The CDR3 bases are TGTGCCAGCAGCACTCGACAGGGTTTACCCCCCTACGAGCAGTACTTC. V and J are TRBV7-9 and TRBJ2-7; 7 bases align to TRBD1. Germline V lookup: CDR1 SEHNR, CDR2 FQNEAQ (reference sequence). CDR3 length equals 16 residues. With V trimmed by 5 bases and J by 2 bases, 12 bases remained unmatched.

This clone was detected only a few times. The chain combines TRBV10-3 with TRBJ1-5, with a weak D call TRBD1 (5 bases). The CDR3 consists of 15 residues. V dropped 3 bases and J dropped 0 bases, with 9 bases sitting between them. CDR1 and CDR2 from the germline V gene are ENHRY and SYGVKD. The chain's CDR3 is CAISEGDSSNQPQHF. CDR3 in DNA: TGTGCCATCAGTGAAGGTGACAGTAGCAATCAGCCCCAGCATTTT.

The chain combines TRBV5-1 with TRBJ2-1, with 9 bases aligning to TRBD2. The CDR3 has 17 residues. Per the germline V gene, CDR1 is SGHRS and CDR2 is YFSETQ. With V trimmed by 3 bases and J by 2 bases, 9 bases remained unmatched. The CDR3 loop reads CASSSGELAGAYNEQFF. CDR3 sequence (DNA): TGCGCCAGCAGCTCGGGTGAGTTAGCGGGAGCCTACAATGAGCAGTTCTTC. The full variable domain, in which reference TRBV5-1 and TRBJ2-1 provide the parts outside the CDR3, is KAGVTQTPRYLIKTRGQQVTLSCSPISGHRSVSWYQQTPGQGLQFLFEYFSETQRNKGNFPGRFSGRQFSNSRSEMNVSTLELGDSALYLCASSSGELAGAYNEQFFGPGTRLTVL.

The chain joins TRBV4-1 to TRBJ2-2, with D possibly matching TRBD2 (5 bases). CDR1 is MGHRA, CDR2 YSYEKL, per germline. Trimming took off 4 bases at V and 5 bases at J, with 14 bases between the two ends. The CDR3 extends over 15 amino acids. The CDR3 region has the DNA TGCGCCAGCAGCCCCCTTTCTTTAGCGACCGGGGAGCTGTTTTTT. This sequence encodes CASSPLSLATGELFF.

A word on this clone: One end of the junction does not line up with germline, which may come from a read error. The chain uses TRBV5-6 and TRBJ2-7; D is possibly TRBD1 (5 bases). There are 12 residues in the CDR3. Germline V gene data show CDR1 as SGHDT and CDR2 as YYEEEE. CDR3 residues: CASSLIGAAVHF. For the CDR3, the DNA is TGTGCCAGCAGCTTAATAGGGGCAGCTGTTCACTTC.

This rearrangement joins TRBV7-9 to TRBJ1-4; TRBD1 might be the D (6 bases). CDR3 length: 16 amino acids. Germline loops: CDR1 SEHNR, CDR2 FQNEAQ (reference sequence). The V end was cut by 7 bases, the J end by 8 bases, with 23 bases between. The CDR3 region is CASTTIRGSRGEKLFF. In DNA, the CDR3 is TGTGCCAGCACCACAATCAGGGGTTCACGCGGGGAAAAACTGTTTTTT.

V usage is TRBV6-6 and J usage is TRBJ2-1; a possible D gene is TRBD2 (7 bases). The CDR3 sequence is 13 residues long. V lost 2 bases and J lost 10, with 12 bases in between. Germline assignment: CDR1 MNHNY and CDR2 SVGAGI (reference sequence). As DNA, the CDR3 is TGTGCCAGCAGTTACCTCACGGGGGGCGAGCAGTTCTTC. This translates into CASSYLTGGEQFF.

The J gene is TRBJ2-7, the V gene TRBV2; the match to TRBD1 covers 8 bases. This CDR3 contains 16 residues. The junction had 11 bases not matched to a gene; V was cut back by 7 bases and J by 0 bases. In germline, CDR1 is SNHLY, CDR2 FYNNEI. The CDR3 bases are TGTGCCAGCACCCGACTCGGAGGGACAGGCTCCTACGAGCAGTACTTC. Its translation: CASTRLGGTGSYEQYF.

The chain has TRBV7-3 and TRBJ2-7; D unclear. The germline CDR1 and CDR2 sequences are SGHTA and FQGTGA. The V end was cut by 2 bases, the J end by 6 bases, with 8 bases between. CDR3 size: 12 residues. The DNA of the CDR3 is TGTGCCAGCAGCTTAGGTGTAGGCGAGCAGTACTTC. Amino acid sequence: CASSLGVGEQYF. Full variable domain (rest looked up from reference TRBV7-3 and TRBJ2-7): GAGVSQTPSNKVTEKGKYVELRCDPISGHTALYWYRQSLGQGPEFLIYFQGTGAADDSGLPNDRFFAVRPEGSVSTLKIQRTERGDSAVYLCASSLGVGEQYFGPGTRLTVT.

J is TRBJ2-1 and V is TRBV19; a weak D match, TRBD2 (6 bases). The CDR3 has 14 residues. Per germline, CDR1 LNHDA and CDR2 SQIVND (reference sequence). V shed 4 bases and J shed 13 bases, with 20 bases lying between them. Here the CDR3 reads CASSTGEVLPPQFF. The CDR3 DNA is TGTGCCAGTAGTACGGGGGAGGTTCTGCCCCCCCAGTTCTTC.

This clone was recorded once. The chain combines TRBV7-3 with TRBJ2-2, with D possibly being TRBD1 (6 bases). Germline V CDR1 and CDR2: SGHTA, FQGTGA. This CDR3 comprises 16 residues. Trimming took off 1 base at V and 5 bases at J, with 14 bases between the two ends. The CDR3 reads CASSLNDRPATGELFF. CDR3 in DNA: TGTGCCAGCAGCTTAAACGACAGGCCGGCAACCGGGGAGCTGTTTTTT.

The J gene is TRBJ2-7, the V gene TRBV27; TRBD2 agrees at 13 bases. The CDR3 loop spans 15 amino acids. V shed 6 bases and J 3 bases; nucleotides not matched to a gene: 5. CDR1 and CDR2 (germline): MNHEY, SMNVEV (reference sequence). The CDR3: CASRQGLAGFYEQYF. The CDR3 DNA is TGTGCCAGCAGACAGGGACTAGCGGGATTCTACGAGCAGTACTTC.

This clone has just a few counts. This chain links TRBV28 with TRBJ1-6; 7 nucleotides match TRBD1. V shed 7 bases, J shed 10 bases, and the junction held 16 bases outside the gene matches. The V gene's germline CDR1 is MDHEN and CDR2 SYDVKM. This CDR3 comprises 16 residues. CDR3 region: CASTKGGKGAKSPLHF. The CDR3 DNA is TGTGCCAGCACCAAAGGGGGGAAGGGGGCCAAATCACCCCTCCACTTT.

This chain joins TRBV5-4 and TRBJ1-1; TRBD1 matches 7 bases. Unmatched junction bases numbered 10, after V lost 5 bases and J lost 3 bases. Germline loops: CDR1 SGHNT, CDR2 YYREEE (reference sequence). There are 15 residues in the CDR3. CDR3 nucleotides: TGTGCCAGCAGGACCACGACAGGGTGGGACACTGAAGCTTTCTTT. It is translated as CASRTTTGWDTEAFF. The variable domain in full, with the rest retrieved from reference TRBV5-4 and TRBJ1-1, is ETGVTQSPTHLIKTRGQQVTLRCSSQSGHNTVSWYQQALGQGPQFIFQYYREEENGRGNFPPRFSGLQFPNYSSELNVNALELDDSALYLCASRTTTGWDTEAFFGQGTRLTVV.

V is TRBV9 and J is TRBJ2-7; the match to TRBD2 covers 14 bases. The CDR3 totals 14 residues. The germline gives CDR1 SGDLS, CDR2 YYNGEE. V was pared by 4 bases and J by 9 bases, with 6 bases of the junction left unmatched. The CDR3 DNA reads TGTGCCAGCAGCTCGACTAGCGGGGGGGCAGTGCAGTACTTC. Residues: CASSSTSGGAVQYF.

The chain has TRBV28 and TRBJ1-1, with TRBD1 matching over 7 bases. In germline, CDR1 is MDHEN, CDR2 SYDVKM. V lost 6 bases and J lost 9; bases outside the gene matches: 7. The CDR3 length is 12 residues. The CDR3 is CASSLGTAKAFF. CDR3 in DNA: TGTGCCAGCAGCTTAGGGACAGCTAAAGCTTTCTTT.

The chain combines TRBV5-1 with TRBJ2-1; D is tentatively TRBD1 or TRBD2 (5 bases each). CDR3 length: 20 amino acids. Germline values: CDR1 SGHRS, CDR2 YFSETQ. Trimming cost V 0 bases and J 0 bases, with 22 bases left between them. The DNA of the CDR3 is TGCGCCAGCAGCTTGGCCTATACCCCAGGGCGGAGGAGCTCCTACAATGAGCAGTTCTTC. Encoded protein: CASSLAYTPGRRSSYNEQFF.

The CDR3 DNA follows: TGTGCCTGGAGTGACAGGGGGTCGAGCAATCAGCCCCAGCATTTT. Amino acid sequence: CAWSDRGSSNQPQHF. V usage is TRBV30 and J usage is TRBJ1-5; TRBD1 matches 8 bases. The CDR3 loop spans 15 amino acids. In germline, CDR1 is GTSNPN, CDR2 SVGIG (reference sequence). The V segment lost 1 base and the J segment 1 base; nucleotides outside the gene matches: 3.

The J gene is TRBJ2-7, the V gene TRBV5-4; possible D gene TRBD1, 5 bases. The V and J ends lost 2 bases and 5 bases respectively, with 14 bases between them. Germline V gives CDR1 SGHNT, CDR2 YYREEE (reference sequence). The CDR3 runs 14 residues. The CDR3 spells CASSLDPRDDEQYF. In DNA, the CDR3 is TGTGCCAGCAGCTTAGACCCCAGGGATGACGAGCAGTACTTC.

The chain carries TRBV7-8 and TRBJ2-3; possibly TRBD2 for D (5 bases). CDR1 and CDR2 (germline): SGHVS, FQNEAQ. The CDR3 runs to 14 residues. Trimming pared 5 bases from V and 2 bases from J, leaving 11 bases between. The DNA of the CDR3 is TGTGCCAGCAGCGGGAGACACTTCACAGATACGCAGTATTTT. Translated: CASSGRHFTDTQYF.

Here the CDR3 reads CASLGQPYGYTF. The CDR3 nucleotides read TGTGCCAGCCTTGGACAGCCCTATGGCTACACCTTC. The J gene is TRBJ1-2, the V gene TRBV6-1; D is perhaps TRBD1 (6 bases). The V and J ends lost 8 bases and 4 bases respectively, with 11 bases between them. The germline CDR1 and CDR2 sequences are MNHNS and SASEGT. The CDR3 has 12 residues.

The rearrangement uses TRBV7-2 and TRBJ2-7; D gene unclear. Germline CDR1 reads SGHTA; CDR2 reads FQGNSA. Trimming cost V 5 bases and J 6 bases, with 8 bases left between them. The length of the CDR3 is 11 residues. The chain's CDR3 is CASSPLVEQYF. For the CDR3, the DNA is TGTGCCAGCAGCCCGCTAGTCGAGCAGTACTTC.

This clone was observed a handful of times. The V and J genes are TRBV18 and TRBJ1-1, with D tentatively TRBD1 (6 bases). This CDR3 region has 13 residues. Germline V CDR1 and CDR2: KGHSH, LQKENI. Trimming left V 3 bases short and J 3 bases short, with 8 bases between. The CDR3 DNA sequence: TGTGCCAGCTCACCTGGACAGTACACTGAAGCTTTCTTT. Its protein product is CASSPGQYTEAFF.

The genes are TRBV7-2 and TRBJ2-2, with D possibly TRBD2 on 6 matching bases. The ends were cut back, 5 bases at V and 3 bases at J, with 16 bases in the middle. The CDR3 has 16 amino acids. The germline V gene has CDR1 SGHTA and CDR2 FQGNSA. The CDR3 reads CASSGFAGSYTGELFF. The CDR3 DNA is TGTGCCAGCAGCGGGTTTGCCGGGAGTTACACCGGGGAGCTGTTTTTT.

The CDR3 region is CASSFRAGADTDTQYF. DNA for the CDR3: TGCGCCAGCAGCTTCAGGGCGGGAGCGGATACAGATACGCAGTATTTT. The genes are TRBV5-1 and TRBJ2-3; TRBD2 agrees at 7 bases. From germline, CDR1 is SGHRS and CDR2 YFSETQ. V dropped 2 bases and J dropped 3; count of bases not matched to a gene: 9. This CDR3 region has 16 residues.

This clone is a singleton in its sample. V gene TRBV30 combines with J gene TRBJ2-2; TRBD2 matches 8 bases. CDR1 and CDR2 (germline): GTSNPN, SVGIG (reference sequence). J gave up 9 bases and V 4 bases, and 16 bases lay outside the gene matches. The CDR3 is 16 amino acids. The CDR3 region has the DNA TGTGCCTGGAAAACCCCCCTAGCGGGCGGTCTTTGGGAGCTGTTTTTT. It codes for CAWKTPLAGGLWELFF.

V gene TRBV28 combines with J gene TRBJ1-2; TRBD1 might be the D (5 bases). Germline lookup yields CDR1 MDHEN and CDR2 SYDVKM. V was clipped by 6 bases and J by 4 bases, with 12 bases between them. The length of the CDR3 is 13 residues. CDR3 bases: TGTGCCAGCAGCAGTCAGGGTATCTATGGCTACACCTTC. This translates into CASSSQGIYGYTF.

The rearrangement links TRBV7-9 to TRBJ1-1, with D uncertain. Germline V CDR1 and CDR2: SEHNR, FQNEAQ (reference sequence). The CDR3 covers 12 residues. V lost 6 bases, J lost 5 bases, and 10 bases lay in between. The CDR3 reads CASRGERTEAFF. The CDR3 DNA is TGTGCCAGCAGAGGTGAACGGACTGAAGCTTTCTTT.

V is TRBV30 and J is TRBJ2-5, with a weak D call TRBD2 (6 bases). Trimming removed 2 bases at V and 1 base at J, with 8 bases between. The CDR3 runs to 13 residues. CDR1 and CDR2 (germline): GTSNPN, SVGIG (reference sequence). CDR3 bases: TGTGCCTGGAGTTTCGGGGGCCAAGAGACCCAGTACTTC. Protein: CAWSFGGQETQYF. Supplemented by reference TRBV30 and TRBJ2-5, the full variable domain reads SQTIHQWPATLVQPVGSPLSLECTVEGTSNPNLYWYRQAAGRGLQLLFYSVGIGQISSEVPQNLSASRPQDRQFILSSKKLLLSDSGFYLCAWSFGGQETQYFGPGTRLLVL.

J is TRBJ2-2 and V is TRBV15; 7 positions agree with TRBD1. This CDR3 has 15 residues. The trim removed 2 bases at V and 7 bases at J, leaving 7 bases unmatched. Germline V CDR1 and CDR2: LNHNV, YYDKDF (reference sequence). CDR3 sequence: CATSRSNRGGGELFF. The CDR3 DNA reads TGTGCCACCAGCAGATCGAACAGGGGCGGCGGGGAGCTGTTTTTT.